There are many counts of the clone carrying this T cell receptor (beta chain). The sample originates from a study of breast tumors, draining lymph nodes, adjacent tissues. Using its own MiXCR run on the multiplex PCR reads, TCRdb lists one record per CDR3 protein. The sample holds some 85,000 distinct CDR3 sequences, more than 25% seen once. Axillary draining lymph nodes of breast cancer patients supplied the node samples. Sequences were obtained from axillary lymph node tissue. The clonotype originates from a female donor with breast cancer. Some clones in this sample may be carry-over from other donors' samples.

Here the CDR3 reads CASSEGGLNQPQHF. CDR3 coding DNA: TGTGCCAGCAGCGAAGGGGGGTTGAATCAGCCCCAGCATTTT. The chain couples TRBV5-5 to TRBJ1-5; possibly TRBD1 for D (6 bases). Germline V gene sequence: CDR1 SGHKS, CDR2 YYEKEE (reference sequence). With 4 bases removed from V and 4 bases from J, the gap between germline ends came to 12 bases. The CDR3 has 14 amino acids.